Listed below are T cell receptor beta chains from one sample, sequenced in a study of blood T cell repertoires in COVID-19. Repertoires were generated with immunoSEQ multiplex PCR, while TCRdb's copy carries only in-frame clones and drops some. The sample holds under 150,000 clones; 80% to 90% are singletons and the top ten take less than 4%. Sequenced material: peripheral blood. The receptor set was obtained from a woman aged 55-70 years with active COVID-19. CDR3s include the opening cysteine and the closing phenylalanine or tryptophan. The D gene is left open where the match is weak. Clone size is given for some rows only: seen once, a few or many times, or a class if the clone is expanded.

TRBV2	.	TRBD2	TRBJ2-2	TGTGCCACCCGTCGCGGGGGGCGAGGGGAGCTGTTTTTT	CATRRGGRGELFF
TRBV30	.	.	TRBJ1-2	TGTGCCTGGAGGGACACCAACTATGGCTACACCTTC	CAWRDTNYGYTF
TRBV4-1	.	TRBD2	TRBJ2-1	TGCGCCAGCAGCCAAGATCATGGGACTAGGGTATACAATGAGCAGTTCTTC	CASSQDHGTRVYNEQFF
TRBV6-5	few	TRBD1	TRBJ1-2	TGTGCCAGCAAGGGGGCCGTAGCTGGTGGCTACACCTTC	CASKGAVAGGYTF
TRBV27	.	TRBD1	TRBJ2-7	TGTGCCAGCAGTTTATACCGGGACAGGGGATTCAACGAGCAGTACTTC	CASSLYRDRGFNEQYF
TRBV5-1	.	.	TRBJ2-7	TGCGCCAGCAGCTTCCAGGGGAGCTTAGAGCAGTACTTC	CASSFQGSLEQYF
TRBV5-4	.	.	TRBJ1-1	TGTGCCAGCAGCGTCCGGGACATGGTGGCTTTCTTT	CASSVRDMVAFF
TRBV5-1	once	.	TRBJ2-7	TGCGCCAGCAGCGCGGACAGATCTCGGCAGTACTTC	CASSADRSRQYF
TRBV7-8	.	TRBD1	TRBJ1-5	TGTGCCGCGGCCAGGGGGAATAGCAATCAGCCCCAGCATTTT	CAAARGNSNQPQHF
TRBV18	.	TRBD1	TRBJ2-7	TGTGCCAGCTCACCACCGACAGGGACCTACGAGCAGTACTTC	CASSPPTGTYEQYF
TRBV7-2	few	TRBD1	TRBJ1-5	TGTGCCAGCAGCCACCCACAGGGGAATCAGCCCCAGCATTTT	CASSHPQGNQPQHF
TRBV15	once	TRBD1	TRBJ1-6	TGTGCCACCAGCAGAGATCTCCTAGCGAGGACAGGGTATTCACCCCTCCACTTT	CATSRDLLARTGYSPLHF
TRBV7-3	.	.	TRBJ2-2	TGTGCCAGCAGCTTGGGACTCGCCGGGGAGCTGTTTTTT	CASSLGLAGELFF
TRBV6-6	.	.	TRBJ2-5	TGTGCCAGCAGTTACTCGAGCGAGCCGGGAGAGACCCAGTACTTC	CASSYSSEPGETQYF
TRBV10-2	.	.	TRBJ1-5	TGCGCCAGCAGCCTCGGGGAGGCCTCCAATCAGCCCCAGCATTTT	CASSLGEASNQPQHF
TRBV6-5	once	.	TRBJ1-1	TGTGCCACCGAAAGGGACACCACTCACGTCTCTGAAGCTTTCTTT	CATERDTTHVSEAFF
TRBV29-1	.	TRBD1	TRBJ1-2	TGCAGCGTTGCCGGGACAGGGGCTTATGGCTACACCTTC	CSVAGTGAYGYTF
TRBV27	few	.	TRBJ2-7	TGTGCCAGCAGCCGAATCGGAGGCGAGCAGTACTTC	CASSRIGGEQYF
TRBV5-4	.	TRBD2	TRBJ2-5	TGTGCCAGCCCCCCCGTCAATAGCGGGACTACCTACCAAGAGACCCAGTACTTC	CASPPVNSGTTYQETQYF
TRBV10-3	once	.	TRBJ1-1	TGTGCGTGCGAAGGGGGGGGAGCGGGGAACACTGAAGCTTTCTTT	CACEGGGAGNTEAFF
TRBV30	.	.	TRBJ2-1	TGTGCCTGGAGTGTAATTAGCGGCAATGAGCAGTTCTTC	CAWSVISGNEQFF
TRBV3-1/TRBV3-2	.	TRBD2	TRBJ2-5	TGTGCCAGCAGCCAAGAAGGTCGGACTAGCAAAGAGACCCAGTACTTC	CASSQEGRTSKETQYF